This T cell receptor beta chain was recovered during a study of shared clonotypes between healthy human individuals. Study-level findings and limits: Among donors, clonotype sharing was expected to be affected by sequencing depth. Naive subsets tended to show greater estimated richness than memory subsets. The naive CD4 repertoires of several donors were compared, and about 5% of clonotypes were shared.

On this clone: What it recognizes is unknown.

An even split of each subset's genomic DNA across several immunoSEQ plates was performed. Assay: immunoSEQ multiplex PCR; the TCRdb copy retains only in-frame clones and omits some. The sample shows under 1,100,000 clones, roughly 75% of them seen only once. The germline V gene encodes CDR1 SGHTA and CDR2 FQGNSA. V was clipped by 5 bases and J by 1 base; unmatched bases: 7. The CDR3 is 15 amino acids. Sequencing was performed on memory CD4+ T cells sorted from blood. Subset specified: CD45RA-negative fraction. This clonotype originated in a man aged 18 to 29 in good health. The chain is built from TRBV7-2 and TRBJ2-5, with TRBD2 identical over 7 bases. In DNA form, the CDR3 reads TGTGCCAGCAGCGCTACTAGCGTCGGCCAAGAGACCCAGTACTTC. This translates into CASSATSVGQETQYF.